These T cell receptor beta chains were read from a single sample in a study of cytomegalovirus exposure and HLA in healthy donors. Generated by immunoSEQ multiplex PCR, the TCRdb table keeps only in-frame clones and is missing some. The table includes about 150,000 clones, about three fifths detected once. Sequences were obtained from PBMCs. The receptors come from a woman aged 55-69 years in good health and CMV-seropositive. The CDR3 runs from the conserved cysteine through the conserved F or W. Fields, in order: V gene, CDR3 length, CDR3 protein.

v_gene: TRBV25-1; len: 15; CDR3aa: CASSESGRGINEQFF
v_gene: TRBV7-9; len: 15; CDR3aa: CASSPASGGYNEQFF
v_gene: TRBV6-1; len: 14; CDR3aa: CASSEGTGFYEQYF
v_gene: TRBV6-6; len: 16; CDR3aa: CASSYGTGVSSYEQYF
v_gene: TRBV28; len: 15; CDR3aa: CASSLGAGEVNEQFF
v_gene: TRBV27; len: 16; CDR3aa: CASSPREAGGLREQYF
v_gene: TRBV5-1; len: 14; CDR3aa: CASSSTGSTDTQYF
v_gene: TRBV7-7; len: 14; CDR3aa: CASSLAAGDYEQYF
v_gene: TRBV28; len: 14; CDR3aa: CASSSPQGAYGYTF
v_gene: TRBV6-6; len: 15; CDR3aa: CASRPNRGTNYGYTF
v_gene: TRBV7-8; len: 16; CDR3aa: CASSLLRTGMGQPQHF
v_gene: TRBV2; len: 8; CDR3aa: CARERLFF
v_gene: TRBV2; len: 14; CDR3aa: CASSGTSGAPEQFF
v_gene: TRBV11-1; len: 15; CDR3aa: CASNPLGGSSYEQYF
v_gene: TRBV4-1; len: 14; CDR3aa: CASSQPGLASEQYF
v_gene: TRBV28; len: 15; CDR3aa: CASSLGAVRDTEAFF
v_gene: TRBV6-6; len: 15; CDR3aa: CASSYSTDPRNTIYF
v_gene: TRBV9; len: 16; CDR3aa: CASSAYGRTSTDTQYF
v_gene: TRBV11-3; len: 16; CDR3aa: CASSLGGLAGADEQFF
v_gene: TRBV5-4; len: 16; CDR3aa: CASSLRTGFSYNEQFF
v_gene: TRBV28; len: 18; CDR3aa: CASSLVAGARAGANVLTF
v_gene: TRBV30; len: 12; CDR3aa: CAWLRGSYEQYF
v_gene: TRBV7-2; len: 13; CDR3aa: CASSSNSADTQYF
v_gene: TRBV4-2; len: 14; CDR3aa: CASSQDAGGDTQYF
v_gene: TRBV5-1; len: 15; CDR3aa: CASSLEPSGTYEQYF
v_gene: TRBV11-1; len: 13; CDR3aa: CASSLRSTDTQYF
v_gene: TRBV15; len: 18; CDR3aa: CATSISPFPGGYQETQYF
v_gene: TRBV7-2; len: 14; CDR3aa: CASRQQGLGTEAFF
v_gene: TRBV5-8; len: 15; CDR3aa: CASSSGMAVQETQYF
v_gene: TRBV19; len: 16; CDR3aa: CASSIVGGRRYGELFF
v_gene: TRBV9; len: 16; CDR3aa: CASSVGPTSSYNEQFF
v_gene: TRBV5-6; len: 13; CDR3aa: CASSRDRAYEQYF
v_gene: TRBV10-3; len: 15; CDR3aa: CAIRGAGLGANVLTF
v_gene: TRBV7-2; len: 16; CDR3aa: CASRKGSGGTNYGYTF
v_gene: TRBV19; len: 16; CDR3aa: CASSTSTSGITDTQYF
v_gene: TRBV6-6; len: 16; CDR3aa: CASSYSSGCSYNEQFF
v_gene: TRBV9; len: 14; CDR3aa: CASSPTGSYNEQYF
v_gene: TRBV5-1; len: 15; CDR3aa: CASSPEAGGPYEQYF
v_gene: TRBV18; len: 17; CDR3aa: CASSDLAGGPAGDEQFF
v_gene: TRBV28; len: 14; CDR3aa: CASSFRDSGNTIYF
v_gene: TRBV6-6; len: 13; CDR3aa: CASRTAGYNEQFF
v_gene: TRBV11-3; len: 15; CDR3aa: CASSSGQGDYNEQFF
v_gene: TRBV5-1; len: 14; CDR3aa: CASSFGGELEGYTF
v_gene: TRBV13; len: 15; CDR3aa: CASSLWRESADTQYF
v_gene: TRBV4-2; len: 15; CDR3aa: CASSQGRGLNTEAFF
v_gene: TRBV28; len: 17; CDR3aa: CASSLKGLGRVVYGYTF
v_gene: TRBV9; len: 14; CDR3aa: CASSVGTPDGTQYF
v_gene: TRBV7-9; len: 12; CDR3aa: CASSLERDEQFF
v_gene: TRBV28; len: 15; CDR3aa: CASLPRGTGTYEQYF
v_gene: TRBV28; len: 16; CDR3aa: CASSAPGDTGANVLTF
v_gene: TRBV28; len: 13; CDR3aa: CASSPAGGYGYTF
v_gene: TRBV28; len: 15; CDR3aa: CASSPGGTASYEQYF
v_gene: TRBV10-3; len: 16; CDR3aa: CAISEELTGGSYEQYF
v_gene: TRBV7-2; len: 14; CDR3aa: CASSLGRSTGELFF